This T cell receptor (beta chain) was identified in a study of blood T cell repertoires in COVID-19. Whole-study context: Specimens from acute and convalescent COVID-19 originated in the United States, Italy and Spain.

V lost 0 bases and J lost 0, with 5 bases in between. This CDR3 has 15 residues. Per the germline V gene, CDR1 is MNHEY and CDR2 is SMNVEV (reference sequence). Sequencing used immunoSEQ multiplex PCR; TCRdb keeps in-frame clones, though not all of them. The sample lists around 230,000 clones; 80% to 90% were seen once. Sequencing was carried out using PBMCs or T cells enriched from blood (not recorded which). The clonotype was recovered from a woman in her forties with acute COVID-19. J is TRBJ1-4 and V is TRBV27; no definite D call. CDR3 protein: CASSLSDSTNEKLFF. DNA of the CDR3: TGTGCCAGCAGTTTATCGGACTCAACTAATGAAAAACTGTTTTTT.